The T cell receptor (beta chain) described here comes from a study of T cells after posttransplantation cyclophosphamide. From germline, CDR1 is LNHDA and CDR2 SQIVND (reference sequence). The V end lost 8 bases, the J end lost 3 bases, and 14 bases lay between the germline ends. The CDR3 totals 13 residues. This related bone marrow graft donor gave peripheral blood on the day of marrow donation. Produced via immunoSEQ multiplex PCR; TCRdb's table is partial and in-frame only. The table lists roughly 21,000 clones, 95% to 99% of them singletons. In regard to this clone: Its specificity is not known.

Whole-study results and caveats: Later blood repertoires were often dominated by clones from the donor CD8+ memory compartment. After PTCy, TRB diversity resembled that of CNI/methotrexate controls.

The sequence derives from a man aged 40-50 years in good health, CMV-negative, and a related stem cell transplant donor. The sample consisted of naive CD8+ T cells sorted from PBMCs. This chain connects TRBV19 to TRBJ2-7, with D possibly TRBD2 on 5 matching bases. CDR3: CASSAGLRYEQYF. DNA for the CDR3: TGTGCCAGTTCCGCCGGACTCCGCTACGAGCAGTACTTC. Drawing the rest from reference TRBV19 and TRBJ2-7, the complete variable domain is DGGITQSPKYLFRKEGQNVTLSCEQNLNHDAMYWYRQDPGQGLRLIYYSQIVNDFQKGDIAEGYSVSREKKESFPLTVTSAQKNPTAFYLCASSAGLRYEQYFGPGTRLTVT.